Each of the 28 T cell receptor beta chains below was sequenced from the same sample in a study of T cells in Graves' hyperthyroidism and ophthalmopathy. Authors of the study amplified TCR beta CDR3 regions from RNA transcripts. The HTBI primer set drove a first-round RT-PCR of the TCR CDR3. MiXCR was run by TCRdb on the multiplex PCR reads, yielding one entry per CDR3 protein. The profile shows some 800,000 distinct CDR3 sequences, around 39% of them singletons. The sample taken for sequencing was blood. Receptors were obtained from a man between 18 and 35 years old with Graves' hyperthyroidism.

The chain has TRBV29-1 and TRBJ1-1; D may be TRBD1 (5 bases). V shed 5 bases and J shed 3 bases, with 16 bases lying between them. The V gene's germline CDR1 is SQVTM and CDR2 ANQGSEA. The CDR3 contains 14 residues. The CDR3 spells CSVRGVEVDTEAFF. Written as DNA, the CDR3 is TGCAGCGTTAGAGGGGTCGAAGTGGACACTGAAGCTTTCTTT.

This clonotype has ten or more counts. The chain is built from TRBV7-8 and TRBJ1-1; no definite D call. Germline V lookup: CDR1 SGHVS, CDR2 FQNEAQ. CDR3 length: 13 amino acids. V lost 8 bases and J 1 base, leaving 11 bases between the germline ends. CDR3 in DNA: TGTGCCAGCGGGGAGGGCCAGAACACTGAAGCTTTCTTT. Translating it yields CASGEGQNTEAFF.

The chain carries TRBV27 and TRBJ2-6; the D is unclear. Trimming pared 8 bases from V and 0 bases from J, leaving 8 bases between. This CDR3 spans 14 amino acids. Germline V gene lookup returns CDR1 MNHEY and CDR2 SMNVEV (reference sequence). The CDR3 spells CASAQISGANVLTF. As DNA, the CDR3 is TGTGCCAGCGCACAAATCTCTGGGGCCAACGTCCTGACTTTC.

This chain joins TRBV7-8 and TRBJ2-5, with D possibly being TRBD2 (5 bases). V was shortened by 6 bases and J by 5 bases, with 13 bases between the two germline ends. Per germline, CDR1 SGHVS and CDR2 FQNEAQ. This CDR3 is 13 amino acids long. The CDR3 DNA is TGTGCCAGCAGTTATGGAGGCTATGAGACCCAGTACTTC. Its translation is CASSYGGYETQYF.

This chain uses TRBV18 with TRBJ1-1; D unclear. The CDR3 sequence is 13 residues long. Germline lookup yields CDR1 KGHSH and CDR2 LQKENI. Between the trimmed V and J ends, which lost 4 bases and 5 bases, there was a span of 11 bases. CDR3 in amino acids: CASSRNPQTEAFF. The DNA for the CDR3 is TGTGCCAGCTCACGTAACCCCCAGACTGAAGCTTTCTTT.

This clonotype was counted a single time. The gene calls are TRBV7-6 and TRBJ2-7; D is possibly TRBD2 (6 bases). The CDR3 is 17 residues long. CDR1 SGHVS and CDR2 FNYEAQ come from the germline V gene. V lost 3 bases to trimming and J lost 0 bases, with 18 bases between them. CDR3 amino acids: CASSLAMLAISSYEQYF. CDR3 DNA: TGTGCCAGCAGCTTGGCCATGCTAGCGATAAGCTCCTACGAGCAGTACTTC.

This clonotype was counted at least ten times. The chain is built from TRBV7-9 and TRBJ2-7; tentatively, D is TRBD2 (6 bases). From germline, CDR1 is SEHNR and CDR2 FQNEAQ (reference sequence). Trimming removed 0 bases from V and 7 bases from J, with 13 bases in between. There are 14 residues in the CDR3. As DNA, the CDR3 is TGTGCCAGCAGCTTAGCTAGCCTAGCGAGAGAGCAGTACTTC. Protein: CASSLASLAREQYF.

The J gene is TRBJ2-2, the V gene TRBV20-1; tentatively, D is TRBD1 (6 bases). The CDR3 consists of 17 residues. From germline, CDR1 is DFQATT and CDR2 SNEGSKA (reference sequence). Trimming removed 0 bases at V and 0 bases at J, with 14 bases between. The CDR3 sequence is CSARDRRGVANTGELFF. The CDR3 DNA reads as TGCAGTGCTAGAGATCGCAGGGGAGTCGCGAACACCGGGGAGCTGTTTTTT.

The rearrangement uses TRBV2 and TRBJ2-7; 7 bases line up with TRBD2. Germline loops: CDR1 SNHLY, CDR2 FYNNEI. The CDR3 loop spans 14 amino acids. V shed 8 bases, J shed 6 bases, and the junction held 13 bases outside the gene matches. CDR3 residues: CASRLAPLVGEQYF. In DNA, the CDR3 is TGTGCCAGCCGACTAGCCCCTTTAGTCGGCGAGCAGTACTTC.

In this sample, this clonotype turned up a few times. CDR3 nucleotides: TGTGCCAGCAGTTTCCTGGGTGGAGGGAATGAAAAACTGTTTTTT. It is translated as CASSFLGGGNEKLFF. The chain employs TRBV7-9 and TRBJ1-4; D ambiguous. The V gene lost 6 bases and the J gene lost 5 bases, with 16 bases spanning the gap. CDR1 SEHNR and CDR2 FQNEAQ come from the germline V gene (reference sequence). This CDR3 is 15 amino acids long. The variable domain in full, with the rest retrieved from reference TRBV7-9 and TRBJ1-4, is DTGVSQNPRHKITKRGQNVTFRCDPISEHNRLYWYRQTLGQGPEFLTYFQNEAQLEKSRLLSDRFSAERPKGSFSTLEIQRTEQGDSAMYLCASSFLGGGNEKLFFGSGTQLSVL.

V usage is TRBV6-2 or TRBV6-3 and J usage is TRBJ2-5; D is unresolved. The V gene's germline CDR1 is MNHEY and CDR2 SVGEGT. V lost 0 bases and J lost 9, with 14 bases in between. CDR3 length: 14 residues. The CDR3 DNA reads TGTGCCAGCAGTTACTCTGGCTATCCCTGGGCCCAGTACTTC. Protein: CASSYSGYPWAQYF.

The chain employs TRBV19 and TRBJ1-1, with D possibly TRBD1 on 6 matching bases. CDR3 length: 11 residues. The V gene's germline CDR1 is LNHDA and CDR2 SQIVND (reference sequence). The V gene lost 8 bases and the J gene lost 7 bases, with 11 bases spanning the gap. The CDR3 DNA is TGTGCCAGTGCAACAGGGTATGAAGCTTTCTTT. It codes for CASATGYEAFF. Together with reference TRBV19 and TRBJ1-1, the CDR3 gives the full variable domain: DGGITQSPKYLFRKEGQNVTLSCEQNLNHDAMYWYRQDPGQGLRLIYYSQIVNDFQKGDIAEGYSVSREKKESFPLTVTSAQKNPTAFYLCASATGYEAFFGQGTRLTVV.

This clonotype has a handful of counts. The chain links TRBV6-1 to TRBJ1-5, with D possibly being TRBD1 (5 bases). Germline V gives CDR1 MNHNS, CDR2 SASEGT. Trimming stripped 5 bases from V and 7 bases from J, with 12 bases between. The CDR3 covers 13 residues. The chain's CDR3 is CASSFGGRQPQHF. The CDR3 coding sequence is TGTGCCAGCAGTTTTGGGGGAAGGCAGCCCCAGCATTTT.

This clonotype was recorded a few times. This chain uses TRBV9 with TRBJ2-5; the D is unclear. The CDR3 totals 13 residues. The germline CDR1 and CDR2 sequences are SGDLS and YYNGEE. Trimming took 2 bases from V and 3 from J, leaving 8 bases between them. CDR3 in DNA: TGTGCCAGCAGCGTGAGCGTAGAAGAGACCCAGTACTTC. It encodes CASSVSVEETQYF.

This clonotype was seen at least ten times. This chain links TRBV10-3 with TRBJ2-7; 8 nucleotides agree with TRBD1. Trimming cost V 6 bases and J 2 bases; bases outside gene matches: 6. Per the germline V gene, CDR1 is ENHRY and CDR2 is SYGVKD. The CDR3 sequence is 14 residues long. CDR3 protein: CAIRGTGSTYEQYF. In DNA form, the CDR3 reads TGTGCCATCAGGGGGACAGGAAGCACCTACGAGCAGTACTTC.

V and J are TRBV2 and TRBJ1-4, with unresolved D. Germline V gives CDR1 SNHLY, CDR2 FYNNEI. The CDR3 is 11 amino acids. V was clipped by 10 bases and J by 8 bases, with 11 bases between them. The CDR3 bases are TGTGCCACGGGAGTCCAGGAAAAACTGTTTTTT. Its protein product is CATGVQEKLFF.

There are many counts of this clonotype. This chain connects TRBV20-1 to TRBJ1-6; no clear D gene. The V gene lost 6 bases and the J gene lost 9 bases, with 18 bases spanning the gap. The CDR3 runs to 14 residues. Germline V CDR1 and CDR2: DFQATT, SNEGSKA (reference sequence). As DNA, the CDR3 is TGCAGTGCCCCGCGGCCCCAGGCCGGTTCACCCCTCCACTTT. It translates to CSAPRPQAGSPLHF.

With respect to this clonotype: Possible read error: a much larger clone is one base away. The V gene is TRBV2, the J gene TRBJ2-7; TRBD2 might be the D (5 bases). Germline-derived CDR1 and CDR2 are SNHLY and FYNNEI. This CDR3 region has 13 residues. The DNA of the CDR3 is TGTGCCGGCAGTGAGGACGGGATTTACGAGCAGTACTTC. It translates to CAGSEDGIYEQYF.

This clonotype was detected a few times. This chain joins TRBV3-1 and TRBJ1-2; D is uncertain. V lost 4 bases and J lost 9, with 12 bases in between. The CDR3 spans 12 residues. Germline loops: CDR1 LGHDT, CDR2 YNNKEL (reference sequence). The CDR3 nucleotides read TGTGCCAGCAGCCCACCGGGGTTTAGCTACACCTTC. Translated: CASSPPGFSYTF.

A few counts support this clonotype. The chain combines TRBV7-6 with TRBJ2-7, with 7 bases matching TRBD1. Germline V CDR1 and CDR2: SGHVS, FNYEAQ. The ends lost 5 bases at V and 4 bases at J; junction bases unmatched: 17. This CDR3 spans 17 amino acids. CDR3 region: CASSELPPDRTQYEQYF. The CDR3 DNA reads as TGTGCCAGCAGCGAGTTACCGCCGGACAGGACCCAATACGAGCAGTACTTC.

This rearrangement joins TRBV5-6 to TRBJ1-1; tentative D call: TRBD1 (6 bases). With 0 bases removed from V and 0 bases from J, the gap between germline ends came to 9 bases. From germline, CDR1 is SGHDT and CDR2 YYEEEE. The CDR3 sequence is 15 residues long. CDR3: CASSLGTVLNTEAFF. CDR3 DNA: TGTGCCAGCAGCTTGGGGACAGTCCTGAACACTGAAGCTTTCTTT.

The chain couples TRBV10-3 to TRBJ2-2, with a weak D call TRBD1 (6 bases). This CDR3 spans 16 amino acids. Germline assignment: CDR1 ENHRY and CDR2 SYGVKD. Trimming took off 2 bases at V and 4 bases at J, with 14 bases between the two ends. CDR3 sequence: CAISETGSGRTGELFF. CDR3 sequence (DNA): TGTGCCATCAGTGAGACAGGGAGTGGGCGCACCGGGGAGCTGTTTTTT.

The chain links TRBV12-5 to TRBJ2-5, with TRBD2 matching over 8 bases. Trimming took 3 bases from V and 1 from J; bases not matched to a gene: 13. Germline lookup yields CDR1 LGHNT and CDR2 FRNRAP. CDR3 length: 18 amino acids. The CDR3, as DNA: TGTGCTAGTGGTTTTACAACGGAGCGGGAGCGATCCCAAGAGACCCAGTACTTC. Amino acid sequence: CASGFTTERERSQETQYF.

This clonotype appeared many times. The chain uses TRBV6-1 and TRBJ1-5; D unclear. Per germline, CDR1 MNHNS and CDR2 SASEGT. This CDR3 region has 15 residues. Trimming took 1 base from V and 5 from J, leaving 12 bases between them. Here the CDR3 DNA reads TGTGCCAGCAGTGAAGGGCAGCTTCGAGATCAGCCCCAGCATTTT. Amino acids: CASSEGQLRDQPQHF.

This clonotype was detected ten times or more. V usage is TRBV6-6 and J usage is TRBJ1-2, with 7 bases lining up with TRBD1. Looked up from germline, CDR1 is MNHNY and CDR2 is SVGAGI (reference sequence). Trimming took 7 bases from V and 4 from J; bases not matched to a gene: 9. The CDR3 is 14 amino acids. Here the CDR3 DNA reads TGTGCCAGCACCCAGACAGGGAACCGCTATGGCTACACCTTC. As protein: CASTQTGNRYGYTF.

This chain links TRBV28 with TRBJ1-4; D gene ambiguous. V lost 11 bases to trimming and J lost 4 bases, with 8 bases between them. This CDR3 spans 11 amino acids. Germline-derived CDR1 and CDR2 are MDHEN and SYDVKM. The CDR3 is CAAGNNEKLFF. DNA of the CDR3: TGTGCCGCGGGTAATAATGAAAAACTGTTTTTT.

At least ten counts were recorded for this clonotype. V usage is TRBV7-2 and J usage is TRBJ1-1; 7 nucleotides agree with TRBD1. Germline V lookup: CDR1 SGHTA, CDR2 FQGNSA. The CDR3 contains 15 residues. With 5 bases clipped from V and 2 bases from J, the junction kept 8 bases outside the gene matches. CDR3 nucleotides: TGTGCCAGCAGCCCCCGGACAGGTGGAAACACTGAAGCTTTCTTT. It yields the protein CASSPRTGGNTEAFF.

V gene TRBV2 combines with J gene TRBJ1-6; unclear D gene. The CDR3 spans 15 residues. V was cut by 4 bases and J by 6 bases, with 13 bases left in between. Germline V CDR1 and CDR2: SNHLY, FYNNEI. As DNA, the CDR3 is TGTGCCAGCAGTGCCCCGGTTATTGCTAATTCACCCCTCCACTTT. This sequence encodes CASSAPVIANSPLHF.